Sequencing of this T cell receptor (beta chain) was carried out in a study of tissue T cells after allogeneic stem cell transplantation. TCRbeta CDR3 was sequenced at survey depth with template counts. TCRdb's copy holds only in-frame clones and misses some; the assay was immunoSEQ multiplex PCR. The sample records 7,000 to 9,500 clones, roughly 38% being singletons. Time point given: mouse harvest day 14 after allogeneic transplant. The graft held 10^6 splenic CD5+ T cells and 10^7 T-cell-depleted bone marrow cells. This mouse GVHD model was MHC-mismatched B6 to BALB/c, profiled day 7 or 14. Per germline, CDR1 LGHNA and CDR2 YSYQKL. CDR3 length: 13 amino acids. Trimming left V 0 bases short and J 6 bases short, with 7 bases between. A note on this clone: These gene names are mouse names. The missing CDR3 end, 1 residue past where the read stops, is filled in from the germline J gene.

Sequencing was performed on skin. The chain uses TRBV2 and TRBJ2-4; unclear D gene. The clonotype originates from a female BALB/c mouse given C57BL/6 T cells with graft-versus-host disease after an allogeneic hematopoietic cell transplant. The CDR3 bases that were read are TGTGCCAGCAGCCAAGACGACGGGAACACCTTGTAC. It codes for CASSQDDGNTLY. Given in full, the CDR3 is CASSQDDGNTLYF.